These T cell receptor beta chains were read from a single sample in a study of CXCR3-negative and CXCR3-positive naive CD8 T cells. TCRdb re-called the 5' RACE reads and shows each CDR3 protein once, DNA omitted. This sample's clone table lists some 49,000 distinct CDR3 sequences. The sequenced sample was naive CXCR3- CD8+ T cells from blood. These receptors originate from a human donor in good health. Some clones in this sample may be carry-over from other donors' samples. The CDR3 runs from the conserved cysteine through the conserved F or W.

v_call,j_call,cdr3_aa
TRBV5-1,TRBJ2-7,CASSSDSYEQYF
TRBV28,TRBJ1-1,CASSFPAGQGNTEAFF
TRBV20-1,TRBJ2-7,CSARDPGQGITEQYF
TRBV7-9,TRBJ2-7,CASSGSREYEQYF
TRBV28,TRBJ2-5,CASSLFGESETQYF
TRBV7-3,TRBJ1-6,CASSARDGYNSPLHF
TRBV9,TRBJ2-7,CASSFRSGTVAYEQYF
TRBV15,TRBJ2-7,CATSGEISYEQYF
TRBV5-1,TRBJ2-7,CASSFRGSDYEQYF
TRBV28,TRBJ2-7,CASSLPKDRVEYNEQYF
TRBV28,TRBJ2-5,CASSSFGQETQYF
TRBV25-1,TRBJ2-7,CASSESETYEQYF
TRBV5-1,TRBJ1-1,CASSLVTGTGGAEAFF
TRBV11-2,TRBJ2-2,CASSLSRPGELFF
TRBV9,TRBJ2-7,CASSANPDRVHEQYF
TRBV6-2/TRBV6-3,TRBJ2-1,CASTTVGGSPSYNEQFF
TRBV21-1,TRBJ1-1,CASSKGDTEAFF
TRBV28,TRBJ2-3,CASRPTSGGPDTQYF
TRBV19,TRBJ2-1,CASSLPGEGYNEQFF
TRBV11-2,TRBJ2-5,CASSLEAGGEETQYF
TRBV20-1,TRBJ2-7,CSASHSGSYEQYF
TRBV6-2/TRBV6-3,TRBJ2-3,CASSYGPAVSTDTQYF
TRBV28,TRBJ2-3,CASSRSTRGESGGPKYF
TRBV28,TRBJ2-7,CASSSSRTGLWEQYF
TRBV29-1,TRBJ2-2,CSVTGLAGELFF
TRBV6-5,TRBJ2-1,CASRVAESSYNEQFF
TRBV28,TRBJ2-1,CASSDRGPFSEQFF
TRBV4-2,TRBJ2-7,CASSQGFSEQYF
TRBV7-9,TRBJ1-5,CASSPDDGVGPQHF
TRBV20-1,TRBJ2-2,CSANNPGLATGELFF
TRBV15,TRBJ2-1,CATSRTRDPQDEQFF
TRBV6-5,TRBJ2-1,CASSYPSAGGPYNEQFF
TRBV20-1,TRBJ2-7,CSAVLAGAYEQYF
TRBV29-1,TRBJ2-1,CTGRDGYNEQFF
TRBV7-9,TRBJ2-7,CASSPTGGRDEQYF
TRBV5-1,TRBJ2-4,CASSLRPGQIAKNIQYF
TRBV4-3,TRBJ2-1,CASSQDFRGDEQFF
TRBV4-1,TRBJ1-2,CASSPSQPNYGYTF
TRBV5-1,TRBJ1-1,CASSPRTQEYNTEAFF
TRBV12-3/TRBV12-4,TRBJ2-7,CATSAGDTYEQYF
TRBV7-2,TRBJ2-1,CASSPSRYTENEQFF
TRBV4-2,TRBJ1-4,CASSQFAGTGDEKLFF
TRBV3-1,TRBJ1-1,CASSQGRGVTEAFF
TRBV28,TRBJ2-1,CASSIAGGPSYNEQFF
TRBV20-1,TRBJ2-1,CSASLLNKGGLYNEQFF
TRBV5-1,TRBJ2-1,CASSPQGRPNEQFF
TRBV5-6,TRBJ2-7,CASSLERYEQYF
TRBV25-1,TRBJ2-3,CASSPPSTDTQYF
TRBV7-2,TRBJ2-4,CASSLERVGDSGGLAKNIQYF
TRBV29-1,TRBJ2-1,CSVEQGANEQFF
TRBV25-1,TRBJ2-5,CASSEWTEETQYF